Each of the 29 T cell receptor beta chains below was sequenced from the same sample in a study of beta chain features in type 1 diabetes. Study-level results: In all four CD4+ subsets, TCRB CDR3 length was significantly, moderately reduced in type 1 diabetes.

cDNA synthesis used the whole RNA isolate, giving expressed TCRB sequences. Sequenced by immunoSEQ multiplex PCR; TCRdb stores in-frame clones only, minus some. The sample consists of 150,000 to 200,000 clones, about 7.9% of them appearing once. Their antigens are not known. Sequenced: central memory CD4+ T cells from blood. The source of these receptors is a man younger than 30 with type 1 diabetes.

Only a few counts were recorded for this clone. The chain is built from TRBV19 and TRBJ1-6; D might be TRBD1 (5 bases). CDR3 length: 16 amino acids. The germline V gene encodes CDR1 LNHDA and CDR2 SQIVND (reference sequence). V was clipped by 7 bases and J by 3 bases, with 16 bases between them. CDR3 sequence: CASTPDGDSYNSPLHF. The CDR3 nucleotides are TGTGCCAGTACCCCGGATGGTGACAGCTATAATTCACCCCTCCACTTT.

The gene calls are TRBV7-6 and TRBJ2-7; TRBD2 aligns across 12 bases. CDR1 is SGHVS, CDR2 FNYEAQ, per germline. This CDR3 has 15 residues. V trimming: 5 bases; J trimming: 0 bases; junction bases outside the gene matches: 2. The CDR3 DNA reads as TGTGCCAGCAGCCCGGGACTAGCGGGCTCCTACGAGCAGTACTTC. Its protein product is CASSPGLAGSYEQYF.

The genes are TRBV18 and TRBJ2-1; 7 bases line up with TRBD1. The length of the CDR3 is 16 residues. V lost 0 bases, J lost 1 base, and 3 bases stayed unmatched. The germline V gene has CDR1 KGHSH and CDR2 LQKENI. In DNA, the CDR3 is TGTGCCAGCTCACCACCGGACAGGCTTTCCTACAATGAGCAGTTCTTC. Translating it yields CASSPPDRLSYNEQFF.

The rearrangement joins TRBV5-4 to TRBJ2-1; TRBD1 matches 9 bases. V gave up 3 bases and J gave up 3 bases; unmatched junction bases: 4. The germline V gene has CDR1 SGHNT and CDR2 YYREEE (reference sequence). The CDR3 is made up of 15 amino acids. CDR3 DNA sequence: TGTGCCAGCAGCTGGGGACAGGGAGGCTACAATGAGCAGTTCTTC. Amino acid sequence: CASSWGQGGYNEQFF. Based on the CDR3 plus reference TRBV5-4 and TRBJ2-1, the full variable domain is ETGVTQSPTHLIKTRGQQVTLRCSSQSGHNTVSWYQQALGQGPQFIFQYYREEENGRGNFPPRFSGLQFPNYSSELNVNALELDDSALYLCASSWGQGGYNEQFFGPGTRLTVL.

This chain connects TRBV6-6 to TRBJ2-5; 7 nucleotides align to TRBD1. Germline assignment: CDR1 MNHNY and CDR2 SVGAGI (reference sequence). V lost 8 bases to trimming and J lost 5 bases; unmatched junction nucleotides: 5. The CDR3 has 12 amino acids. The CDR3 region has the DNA TGTGCCAGCTCTGACAGGGCGGAGACCCAGTACTTC. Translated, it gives CASSDRAETQYF.

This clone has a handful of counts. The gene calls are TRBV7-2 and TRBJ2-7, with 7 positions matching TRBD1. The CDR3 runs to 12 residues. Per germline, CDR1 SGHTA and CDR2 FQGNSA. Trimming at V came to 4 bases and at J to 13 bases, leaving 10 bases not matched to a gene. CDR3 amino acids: CASSYEGAALYF. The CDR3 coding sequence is TGTGCCAGCAGCTATGAGGGGGCGGCCCTATACTTC.

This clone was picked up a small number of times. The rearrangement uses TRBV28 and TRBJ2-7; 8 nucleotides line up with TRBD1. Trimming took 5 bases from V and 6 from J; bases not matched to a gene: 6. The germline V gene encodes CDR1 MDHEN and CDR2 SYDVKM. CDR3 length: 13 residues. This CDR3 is CASSTTGVSEQYF. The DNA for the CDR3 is TGTGCCAGCAGTACGACAGGGGTCTCCGAGCAGTACTTC. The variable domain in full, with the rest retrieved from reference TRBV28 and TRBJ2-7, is DVKVTQSSRYLVKRTGEKVFLECVQDMDHENMFWYRQDPGLGLRLIYFSYDVKMKEKGDIPEGYSVSREKKERFSLILESASTNQTSMYLCASSTTGVSEQYFGPGTRLTVT.

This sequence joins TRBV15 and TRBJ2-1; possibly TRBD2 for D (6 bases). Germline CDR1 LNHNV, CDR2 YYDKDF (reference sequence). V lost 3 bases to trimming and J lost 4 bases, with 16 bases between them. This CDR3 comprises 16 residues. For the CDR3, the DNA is TGTGCCACCAGCAGCGGTCGGAATAGCGGTTACAATGAGCAGTTCTTC. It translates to CATSSGRNSGYNEQFF.

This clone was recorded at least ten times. CDR3 DNA sequence: TGTGCCAAACCAGCATCGAGTCGGGCAGATACGCAGTATTTT. Its protein is CAKPASSRADTQYF. The chain couples TRBV15 to TRBJ2-3; no definite D call. V was shortened by 10 bases and J by 4 bases, with 18 bases between the two germline ends. The germline gives CDR1 LNHNV, CDR2 YYDKDF (reference sequence). There are 14 residues in the CDR3.

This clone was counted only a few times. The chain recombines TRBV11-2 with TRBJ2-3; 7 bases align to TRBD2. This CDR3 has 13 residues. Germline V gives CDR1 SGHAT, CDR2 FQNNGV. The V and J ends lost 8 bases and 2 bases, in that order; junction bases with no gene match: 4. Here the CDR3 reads CASGGRVTDTQYF. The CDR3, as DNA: TGTGCCAGCGGTGGGAGGGTCACAGATACGCAGTATTTT.

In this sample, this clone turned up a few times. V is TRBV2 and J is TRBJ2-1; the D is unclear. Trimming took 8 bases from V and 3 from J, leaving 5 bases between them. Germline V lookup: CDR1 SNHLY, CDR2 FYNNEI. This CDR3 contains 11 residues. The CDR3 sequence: CASSNYNEQFF. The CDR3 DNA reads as TGTGCCAGCTCAAACTACAATGAGCAGTTCTTC.

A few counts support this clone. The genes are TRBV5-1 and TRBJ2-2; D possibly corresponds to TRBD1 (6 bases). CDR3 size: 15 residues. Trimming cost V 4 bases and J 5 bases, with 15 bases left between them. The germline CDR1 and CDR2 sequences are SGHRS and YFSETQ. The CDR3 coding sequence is TGCGCCAGCAGCAGCGGTCCACAGGGTACCGGGGAGCTGTTTTTT. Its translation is CASSSGPQGTGELFF.

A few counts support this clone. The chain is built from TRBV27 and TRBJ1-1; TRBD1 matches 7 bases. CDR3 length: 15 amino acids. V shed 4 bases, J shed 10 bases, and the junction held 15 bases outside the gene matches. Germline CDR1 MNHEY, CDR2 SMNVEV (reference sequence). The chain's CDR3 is CASSSKNTGEGRAFF. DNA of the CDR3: TGTGCCAGCAGTTCCAAAAATACAGGGGAAGGGAGAGCTTTCTTT.

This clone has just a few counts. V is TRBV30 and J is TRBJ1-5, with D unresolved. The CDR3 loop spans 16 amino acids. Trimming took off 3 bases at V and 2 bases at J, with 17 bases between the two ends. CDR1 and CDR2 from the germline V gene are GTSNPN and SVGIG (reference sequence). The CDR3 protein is CAWRLGGRDRNQPQHF. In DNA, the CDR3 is TGTGCCTGGAGGCTCGGCGGGAGGGATCGCAATCAGCCCCAGCATTTT.

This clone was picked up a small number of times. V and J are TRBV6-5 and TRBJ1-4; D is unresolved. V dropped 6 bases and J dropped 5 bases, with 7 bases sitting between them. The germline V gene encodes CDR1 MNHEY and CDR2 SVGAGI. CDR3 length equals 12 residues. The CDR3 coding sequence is TGTGCCAGCAGCCGCGGGAATGAAAAACTGTTTTTT. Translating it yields CASSRGNEKLFF.

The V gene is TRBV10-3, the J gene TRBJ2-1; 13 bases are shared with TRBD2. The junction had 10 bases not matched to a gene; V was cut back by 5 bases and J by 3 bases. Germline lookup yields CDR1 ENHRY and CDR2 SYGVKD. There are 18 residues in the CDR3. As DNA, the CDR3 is TGTGCCATCAGTACGCGGACTAGCGGGAGTATGAACTACAATGAGCAGTTCTTC. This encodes CAISTRTSGSMNYNEQFF.

This CDR3 is CASSLSTGDNEQFF. The CDR3 DNA sequence: TGTGCCAGCAGTCTATCGACAGGGGACAATGAGCAGTTCTTC. J is TRBJ2-1 and V is TRBV28, with 8 bases identical to TRBD1. CDR3 size: 14 residues. The ends lost 5 bases at V and 5 bases at J; junction bases unmatched: 5. Germline V gene lookup returns CDR1 MDHEN and CDR2 SYDVKM.

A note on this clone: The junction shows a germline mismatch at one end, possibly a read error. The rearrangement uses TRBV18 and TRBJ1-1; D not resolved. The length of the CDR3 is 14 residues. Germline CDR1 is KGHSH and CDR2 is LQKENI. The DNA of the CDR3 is TGTGCCAGCTCTCCACGGAGACCGGGCACTGAAGCTTTCTTT. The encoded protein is CASSPRRPGTEAFF.

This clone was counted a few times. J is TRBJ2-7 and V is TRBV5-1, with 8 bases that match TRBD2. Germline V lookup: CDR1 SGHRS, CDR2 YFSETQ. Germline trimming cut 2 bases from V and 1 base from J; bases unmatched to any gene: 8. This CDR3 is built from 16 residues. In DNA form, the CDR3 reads TGCGCCAGCAGCTTCTTGATGACTAGCGAATCCTACGAGCAGTACTTC. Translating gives CASSFLMTSESYEQYF.

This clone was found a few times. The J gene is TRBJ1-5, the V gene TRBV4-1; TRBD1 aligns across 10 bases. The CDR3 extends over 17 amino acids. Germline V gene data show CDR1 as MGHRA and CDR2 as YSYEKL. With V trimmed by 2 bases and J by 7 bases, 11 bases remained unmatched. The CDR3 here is CASSQPSDRTGGQPQHF. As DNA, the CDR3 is TGCGCCAGCAGCCAACCGTCCGATCGGACAGGGGGACAGCCCCAGCATTTT.

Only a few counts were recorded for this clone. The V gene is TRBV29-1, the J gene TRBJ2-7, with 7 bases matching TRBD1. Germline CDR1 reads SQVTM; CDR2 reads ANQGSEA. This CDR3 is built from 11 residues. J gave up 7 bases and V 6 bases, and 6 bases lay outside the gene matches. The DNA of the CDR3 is TGCAGCGTGGCGACCAGGGGGGAGCAGTACTTC. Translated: CSVATRGEQYF.

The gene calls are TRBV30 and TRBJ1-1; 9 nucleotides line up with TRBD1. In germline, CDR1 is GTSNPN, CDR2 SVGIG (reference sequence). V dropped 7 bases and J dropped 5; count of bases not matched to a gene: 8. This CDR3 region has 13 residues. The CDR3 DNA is TGTGCCTCGGAACAGGGGGCGGGTACTGAAGCTTTCTTT. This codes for CASEQGAGTEAFF.

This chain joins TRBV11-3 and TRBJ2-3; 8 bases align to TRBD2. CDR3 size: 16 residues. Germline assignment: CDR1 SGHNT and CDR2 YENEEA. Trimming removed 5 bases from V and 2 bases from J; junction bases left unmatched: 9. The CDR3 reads CASSPPVGGDTDTQYF. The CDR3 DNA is TGTGCCAGCAGCCCACCCGTCGGGGGGGACACAGATACGCAGTATTTT.

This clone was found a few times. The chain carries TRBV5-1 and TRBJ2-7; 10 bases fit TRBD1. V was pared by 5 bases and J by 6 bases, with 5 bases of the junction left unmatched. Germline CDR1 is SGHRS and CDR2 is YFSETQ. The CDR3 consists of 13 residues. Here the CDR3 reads CASSDGQGVEQYF. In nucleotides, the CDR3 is TGCGCCAGCAGTGATGGACAGGGGGTCGAGCAGTACTTC.

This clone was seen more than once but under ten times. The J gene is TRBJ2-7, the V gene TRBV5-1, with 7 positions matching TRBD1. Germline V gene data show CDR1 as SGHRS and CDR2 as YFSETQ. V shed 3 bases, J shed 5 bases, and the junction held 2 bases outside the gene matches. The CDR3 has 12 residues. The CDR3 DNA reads TGCGCCAGCAGCTATGGACAGGACGAGCAGTACTTC. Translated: CASSYGQDEQYF.

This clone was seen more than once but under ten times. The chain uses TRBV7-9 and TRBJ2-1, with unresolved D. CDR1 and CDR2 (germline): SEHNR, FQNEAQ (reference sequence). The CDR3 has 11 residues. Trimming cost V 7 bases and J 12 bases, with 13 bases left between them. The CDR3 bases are TGTGCCAGCAATAATCGAGGTGGGCAGTTCTTC. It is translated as CASNNRGGQFF.

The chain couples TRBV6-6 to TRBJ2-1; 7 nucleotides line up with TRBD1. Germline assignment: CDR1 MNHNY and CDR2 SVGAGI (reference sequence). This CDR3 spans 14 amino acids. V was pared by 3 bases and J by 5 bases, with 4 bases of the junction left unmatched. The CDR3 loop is CASSYGGQDNEQFF. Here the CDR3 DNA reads TGTGCCAGCAGTTATGGAGGACAGGACAATGAGCAGTTCTTC.

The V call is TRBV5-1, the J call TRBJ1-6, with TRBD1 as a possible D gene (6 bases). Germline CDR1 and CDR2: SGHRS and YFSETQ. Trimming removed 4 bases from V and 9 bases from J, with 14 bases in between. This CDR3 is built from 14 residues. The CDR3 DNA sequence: TGCGCCAGCAGCCTACCAGGGGATGGTTCACCCCTCCACTTT. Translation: CASSLPGDGSPLHF.

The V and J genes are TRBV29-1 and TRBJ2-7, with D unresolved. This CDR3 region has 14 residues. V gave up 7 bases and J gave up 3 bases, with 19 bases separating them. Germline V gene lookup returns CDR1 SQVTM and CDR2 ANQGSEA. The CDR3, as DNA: TGCAGCGCCACGGTTTCGGCGGCTGGCTACGAGCAGTACTTC. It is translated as CSATVSAAGYEQYF.